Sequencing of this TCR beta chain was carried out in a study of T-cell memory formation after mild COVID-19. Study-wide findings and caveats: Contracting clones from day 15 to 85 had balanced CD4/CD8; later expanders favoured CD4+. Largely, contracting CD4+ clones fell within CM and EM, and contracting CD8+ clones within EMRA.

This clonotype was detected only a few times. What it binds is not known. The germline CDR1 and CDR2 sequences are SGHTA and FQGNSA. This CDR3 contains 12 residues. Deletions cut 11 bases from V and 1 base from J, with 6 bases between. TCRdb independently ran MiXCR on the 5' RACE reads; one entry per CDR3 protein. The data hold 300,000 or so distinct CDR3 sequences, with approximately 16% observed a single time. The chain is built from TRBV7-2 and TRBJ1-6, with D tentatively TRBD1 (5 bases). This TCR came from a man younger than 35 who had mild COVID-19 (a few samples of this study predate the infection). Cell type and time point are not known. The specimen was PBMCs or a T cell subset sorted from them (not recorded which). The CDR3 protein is CAGASYNSPLHF. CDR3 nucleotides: TGTGCCGGGGCTTCCTATAATTCACCCCTCCACTTT.